Listed below are T cell receptor gamma chains from one sample, sequenced in a study of human gamma delta and Vdelta1 T cells. TCRdb reapplied CATT to the PCR reads. The sample shows some 610 gamma-chain clones, roughly 13% of them seen only once. The specimen was Vdelta1 gamma-delta T cells from blood. The receptors come from a human donor in good health. CDR3s include the opening cysteine and the closing phenylalanine or tryptophan. A clone size is listed for some rows: how often the clone was seen (once, few, many), or a class if it is expanded.

clone size	V gene	CDR3 length	J gene	CDR3 protein	CDR3 DNA
large	TRGV8	13	TRGJ1/TRGJ2	CATWDYSHYKKLF	TGTGCCACCTGGGACTACTCGCATTATAAGAAACTCTTT
few	TRGV10	14	TRGJ1/TRGJ2	CAAWDYTGYYKKLF	TGTGCTGCGTGGGATTACACGGGGTATTATAAGAAACTCTTT
large	TRGV10	15	TRGJP1	CAAWDHGTTGWFKIF	TGTGCTGCGTGGGACCACGGAACCACTGGTTGGTTCAAGATATTT
-	TRGV4	13	TRGJ1/TRGJ2	CATWDAPWGKKLF	TGTGCCACCTGGGACGCACCTTGGGGTAAGAAACTCTTT
few	TRGV8	11	TRGJ1/TRGJ2	CATWDSYKKLF	TGTGCCACCTGGGATAGTTATAAGAAACTCTTT
-	TRGV3	13	TRGJ1/TRGJ2	CATWDRPGYKKLF	TGTGCCACCTGGGACAGGCCAGGGTATAAGAAACTCTTT
-	TRGV2	11	TRGJ1/TRGJ2	CATWAPSLKLF	TGTGCCACCTGGGCTCCTAGCTTGAAACTCTTT
-	TRGV8	13	TRGJ1/TRGJ2	CATWDRYYYKKLF	TGTGCCACCTGGGATCGGTATTATTATAAGAAACTCTTT
few	TRGV4	13	TRGJ1/TRGJ2	CATWDGLGYKKLF	TGTGCCACCTGGGACGGGCTAGGATATAAGAAACTCTTT
-	TRGV4	16	TRGJP1	CATWDGAVGTGWFKIF	TGTGCCACCTGGGACGGGGCTGTTGGCACTGGTTGGTTCAAGATATTT
-	TRGV5	13	TRGJ1/TRGJ2	CATWSLDYYKKLF	TGTGCCACCTGGAGCCTTGATTATTATAAGAAACTCTTT
-	TRGV9	15	TRGJP	CAFPRVELGKKIKVF	TGTGCCTTTCCGAGGGTGGAGTTGGGCAAAAAAATCAAGGTATTT
-	TRGV3	15	TRGJP2	CATWDRPGRDWIKTF	TGTGCCACCTGGGACAGGCCCGGGCGTGATTGGATCAAGACGTTT
few	TRGV8	13	TRGJ1/TRGJ2	CATWEKLYYKKLF	TGTGCCACCTGGGAGAAACTTTATTATAAGAAACTCTTT
-	TRGV8	13	TRGJP2	CATWESSDWIKTF	TGTGCCACCTGGGAAAGTAGTGATTGGATCAAGACGTTT
few	TRGV8	14	TRGJP1	CAPPAGRGGWFKIF	TGTGCCCCCCCCGCTGGGAGGGGTGGTTGGTTCAAGATATTT
large	TRGV3	13	TRGJ1/TRGJ2	CATWDRLHYKKLF	TGTGCCACCTGGGACAGGCTGCATTATAAGAAACTCTTT
few	TRGV3	13	TRGJ1/TRGJ2	CATWDQGHQKKLF	TGTGCCACCTGGGACCAAGGCCATCAAAAGAAACTCTTT
hyperexpanded	TRGV9	14	TRGJ1/TRGJ2	CALWAKPPYYKKLF	TGTGCCTTGTGGGCAAAACCCCCGTATTATAAGAAACTCTTT
-	TRGV8	17	TRGJP2	CATWDRGYNSSDWIKTF	TGTGCCACCTGGGATAGGGGGTATAATAGTAGTGATTGGATCAAGACGTTT
-	TRGV4	13	TRGJ1/TRGJ2	CATWDGPKHKKLF	TGTGCCACCTGGGACGGGCCGAAACATAAGAAACTCTTT
-	TRGV3	34	TRGJP2	CATWDRPLSGVIGSGLLLCHLGQALEWGDWIKTF	-
few	TRGV10	14	TRGJ1/TRGJ2	CAAWDNPNYYKKLF	TGTGCTGCGTGGGACAACCCCAATTATTATAAGAAACTCTTT
medium-sized	TRGV8	14	TRGJ1/TRGJ2	CATWDMPNYYKKLF	TGTGCCACCTGGGATATGCCAAATTATTATAAGAAACTCTTT
-	TRGV10	11	TRGJ1/TRGJ2	CAAWDYSGKLF	TGTGCTGCGTGGGATTATAGTGGGAAACTCTTT
few	TRGV5	12	TRGJ1/TRGJ2	CATWDRRYKKLF	TGTGCCACCTGGGACAGGCGTTATAAGAAACTCTTT
once	TRGV9	17	TRGJP	CALWEPPFQLGKKIKVF	TGTGCCTTGTGGGAGCCGCCGTTTCAGTTGGGCAAAAAAATCAAGGTATTT
-	TRGV4	12	TRGJ1/TRGJ2	CATWDGQYKKLF	TGTGCCACCTGGGACGGGCAGTATAAGAAACTCTTT
few	TRGV2	11	TRGJ1/TRGJ2	CATWDGRKKLF	TGTGCCACCTGGGACGGTCGGAAGAAACTCTTT
-	TRGV4	12	TRGJ1/TRGJ2	CATWDGHEEKLF	TGTGCCACCTGGGACGGGCATGAGGAGAAACTCTTT
-	TRGV2	11	TRGJ1/TRGJ2	CATWDGRKKLF	TGTGCCACCTGGGACGGGCGGAAGAAACTCTTT
-	TRGV5	13	TRGJ1/TRGJ2	CATWESLGYKKLF	TGTGCCACCTGGGAGAGTTTAGGTTATAAGAAACTCTTT
-	TRGV10	14	TRGJP1	CAAWDLTTGWFKIF	TGTGCTGCGTGGGATTTAACAACTGGTTGGTTCAAGATATTT
-	TRGV9	14	TRGJ1/TRGJ2	CALWEDQFYYKKLF	TGTGCCTTGTGGGAGGACCAATTTTATTATAAGAAACTCTTT
large	TRGV9	14	TRGJ1/TRGJ2	CALWEAPTYYKKLF	TGTGCCTTGTGGGAGGCGCCGACTTATTATAAGAAACTCTTT
medium-sized	TRGV11	12	TRGJP1	CACWMLGWFKIF	TGTGCCTGCTGGATGCTTGGTTGGTTCAAGATATTT
large	TRGV8	13	TRGJ1/TRGJ2	CATWAPTDYKKLF	TGTGCCACCTGGGCCCCGACGGATTATAAGAAACTCTTT
large	TRGV8	13	TRGJ1/TRGJ2	CATWDRFSYKKLF	TGTGCCACCTGGGATAGGTTTTCTTATAAGAAACTCTTT
medium-sized	TRGV8	15	TRGJ1/TRGJ2	CATWGDPANYYKKLF	TGTGCCACCTGGGGTGACCCCGCGAATTATTATAAGAAACTCTTT
few	TRGV3	12	TRGJ1/TRGJ2	CATWDNYYKKLF	TGTGCCACCTGGGACAATTATTATAAGAAACTCTTT